These 19 T cell receptor beta chains came from one sample sequenced in a study of kidney transplant recipient with SARS-CoV-2 infection listed by TCRdb under 2021. The sample's time point label, decoded: pre-pandemic baseline sample and day 111 after first positive SARS-CoV-2 test. The instrument given in TCRdb is Illumina MiSeq. The public sequencing data were trimmed at Q25 with fastp and processed into clonotypes with MiXCR by TCRdb, which kept only in-frame beta chains. Each CDR3 protein appears once, grouped with its most common genes and DNA. This sample holds under 250,000 distinct CDR3 sequences; roughly 26% were observed only once. Jointly, the top ten make up less than 8.5% of the sample. Sequenced here: a blood sample, sampled at baseline and on roughly day 110 from a kidney transplant recipient. These receptors came from a male patient in his 30s who had COVID-19 and was a kidney transplant recipient. Following transplantation, T cells from the graft donor may be among those present.

This clonotype was seen repeatedly, ten times or more. The chain links TRBV3-1 to TRBJ1-1; a weak D match, TRBD1 (6 bases). Trimming shortened V by 0 bases and J by 5 bases, and 19 bases separated the two germline ends. The germline V gene encodes CDR1 LGHDT and CDR2 YNNKEL (reference sequence). CDR3 length: 17 residues. CDR3 sequence: CASSQEGAGGAGTEAFF. CDR3 nucleotides: TGTGCCAGCAGCCAAGAAGGGGCGGGGGGCGCAGGAACTGAAGCTTTCTTT.

This clonotype occurred many times. The J gene is TRBJ1-5, the V gene TRBV5-4; D ambiguous. V was shortened by 9 bases and J by 1 base, with 11 bases between the two germline ends. Germline V gene sequence: CDR1 SGHNT, CDR2 YYREEE (reference sequence). The CDR3 has 13 residues. The chain's CDR3 is CATQPGSNQPQHF. CDR3 nucleotide sequence: TGTGCCACCCAGCCGGGGAGCAATCAGCCCCAGCATTTT.

This clonotype was picked up many times. This chain uses TRBV29-1 with TRBJ2-2; 7 bases line up with TRBD2. Germline loops: CDR1 SQVTM, CDR2 ANQGSEA. The CDR3 consists of 17 residues. Trimming cost V 1 base and J 4 bases; bases outside gene matches: 12. The CDR3 DNA follows: TGCAGCGTTGAAGCAGTGTATGCGGGAGAAAGCACCGGGGAGCTGTTTTTT. Translating gives CSVEAVYAGESTGELFF.

This clonotype has a count of ten or more. The chain recombines TRBV5-1 with TRBJ2-7; D tentatively reads TRBD1 or TRBD2 (5 bases each). The germline V and J ends were trimmed by 4 bases and 6 bases, with 20 bases remaining between them. CDR1 and CDR2 from the germline V gene are SGHRS and YFSETQ. The CDR3 has 15 residues. The CDR3 bases are TGCGCCAGCAGCCCCCCGGGGCAGGGAGTCGGCGAGCAGTACTTC. It translates to CASSPPGQGVGEQYF.

The chain couples TRBV4-1 to TRBJ2-3; D remains unclear. The CDR3 has 15 amino acids. Germline CDR1 MGHRA, CDR2 YSYEKL. V lost 1 base to trimming and J lost 2 bases, with 10 bases between them. CDR3 sequence (DNA): TGCGCCAGCAGCCAAGTTGCGGTCTACACAGATACGCAGTATTTT. Translation gives CASSQVAVYTDTQYF.

To note about this clonotype: This may stem from a read error, because a much larger clone lies one nucleotide away. The chain combines TRBV20-1 with TRBJ1-5, with D possibly being TRBD1 (5 bases). CDR1 is DFQATT and CDR2 is SNEGSKA in the germline V gene (reference sequence). The CDR3 totals 14 residues. CDR3 residues: CSDRDPTANQPQHF. The CDR3 DNA sequence: TGCAGTGATAGAGATCCGACAGCAAATCAGCCCCAGCATTTT.

This clonotype came up a few times. The rearrangement uses TRBV11-3 and TRBJ2-1, with D perhaps given as TRBD1 or TRBD2 (5 bases each). There are 15 residues in the CDR3. Per germline, CDR1 SGHNT and CDR2 YENEEA. Deletions cut 4 bases from V and 4 bases from J, with 14 bases between. Written as DNA, the CDR3 is TGTGCCAGCAGCTCGCAACCGGGACCATACAATGAGCAGTTCTTC. Encoded protein: CASSSQPGPYNEQFF.

This clonotype was picked up many times. V is TRBV5-5 and J is TRBJ2-7, with 14 bases that match TRBD2. From germline, CDR1 is SGHKS and CDR2 YYEKEE (reference sequence). The CDR3 is made up of 16 amino acids. The V and J ends lost 4 bases and 3 bases, in that order; junction bases with no gene match: 6. CDR3 sequence reads: CASSQGLAGVFYEQYF. Written as DNA, the CDR3 is TGTGCCAGCAGCCAGGGACTAGCGGGAGTCTTCTACGAGCAGTACTTC.

Of note for this clonotype: A clone one base away is much larger, so this may be a read error. The CDR3 is CVSSSDLRSRKTYGYTF. In nucleotides, the CDR3 is TGTGTCAGCAGTTCAGACCTACGCTCTAGAAAGACCTATGGCTACACCTTC. The rearrangement joins TRBV6-8 to TRBJ1-2; D ambiguous. The CDR3 sequence is 17 residues long. Germline V gene sequence: CDR1 MNHGY, CDR2 SAAAGT.

This clonotype was counted ten times or more. The rearrangement joins TRBV19 to TRBJ1-5; 7 nucleotides match TRBD1. CDR3 length: 15 amino acids. With 2 bases clipped from V and 2 bases from J, the junction kept 3 bases outside the gene matches. Germline V gene data show CDR1 as LNHDA and CDR2 as SQIVND (reference sequence). The CDR3 DNA follows: TGTGCCAGTAGTATACAGGGGGGGGGCAATCAGCCCCAGCATTTT. It is translated as CASSIQGGGNQPQHF. The entire variable domain, with the rest obtained from reference TRBV19 and TRBJ1-5, is as follows: DGGITQSPKYLFRKEGQNVTLSCEQNLNHDAMYWYRQDPGQGLRLIYYSQIVNDFQKGDIAEGYSVSREKKESFPLTVTSAQKNPTAFYLCASSIQGGGNQPQHFGDGTRLSIL.

This clonotype showed up many times. V gene TRBV9 combines with J gene TRBJ2-7, with D tentatively TRBD2 (7 bases). From germline, CDR1 is SGDLS and CDR2 YYNGEE. This CDR3 contains 16 residues. V lost 4 bases to trimming and J lost 6 bases, with 23 bases between them. Here the CDR3 reads CASSSSSGGGFREQYF. The CDR3 nucleotides are TGTGCCAGCAGCTCATCTAGCGGAGGGGGATTTCGCGAGCAGTACTTC.

This clonotype was seen repeatedly, ten times or more. This chain connects TRBV27 to TRBJ2-7; D is perhaps TRBD2 (6 bases). Trimming took off 3 bases at V and 1 base at J, with 16 bases between the two ends. The CDR3 is 16 residues long. Per germline, CDR1 MNHEY and CDR2 SMNVEV (reference sequence). CDR3 residues: CASSFNRDLQSYEQYF. The CDR3 DNA reads TGTGCCAGCAGTTTTAACCGGGACTTACAATCCTACGAGCAGTACTTC.

This clonotype showed up many times. The chain recombines TRBV27 with TRBJ2-3; maybe TRBD2 (6 bases). V lost 1 base and J lost 0, with 8 bases in between. The germline CDR1 and CDR2 sequences are MNHEY and SMNVEV (reference sequence). The CDR3 is 15 residues long. The CDR3, as DNA: TGTGCCAGCAGTTTATTCGGGACTAGCACAGATACGCAGTATTTT. Translated, it gives CASSLFGTSTDTQYF.

V usage is TRBV20-1 and J usage is TRBJ2-1; D might be TRBD2 (6 bases). From germline, CDR1 is DFQATT and CDR2 SNEGSKA (reference sequence). This CDR3 has 12 residues. Trimming removed 6 bases at V and 5 bases at J, with 11 bases between. This chain's CDR3 is CSADGRNNEQFF. The CDR3, as DNA: TGCAGTGCGGACGGGAGAAACAATGAGCAGTTCTTC.

This clonotype was recorded many times. The chain uses TRBV20-1 and TRBJ1-5, with D unresolved. Germline lookup yields CDR1 DFQATT and CDR2 SNEGSKA (reference sequence). V was clipped by 6 bases and J by 1 base, with 10 bases between them. The CDR3 consists of 13 residues. CDR3 coding DNA: TGCAGTGCCGTCCGGGGAAGCAATCAGCCCCAGCATTTT. It is translated as CSAVRGSNQPQHF.

Notes on this clonotype: This clone may be a read error of a much larger clone one base away. The genes are TRBV3-1 and TRBJ2-1; 8 positions match TRBD1. The CDR3 consists of 16 residues. In germline, CDR1 is LGHDT, CDR2 YNNKEL (reference sequence). For the CDR3, the DNA is TGTGCCTGCAGACGTCACAGGGGGAGTTCCTACAATGAGCAGTTCTTC. This gives the protein CACRRHRGSSYNEQFF.

This clonotype has ten or more counts. The chain is built from TRBV4-2 and TRBJ2-7, with 10 bases lining up with TRBD2. Germline trimming cut 0 bases from V and 0 bases from J; bases unmatched to any gene: 11. The CDR3 has 19 amino acids. Germline V lookup: CDR1 LGHNA, CDR2 YNFKEQ. The DNA of the CDR3 is TGTGCCAGCAGCCAAGATCTGGATAGCGGGGGGCCAAGCTCCTACGAGCAGTACTTC. This sequence encodes CASSQDLDSGGPSSYEQYF.

Notes on this clonotype: A much larger clone differs from this one at a single base, so this may be a read error. The rearrangement uses TRBV7-2 and TRBJ2-4; 10 bases line up with TRBD2. The tail of the sequence fits TRBJ2-7 better, so the J call may be wrong. The CDR3 extends over 15 amino acids. CDR1 and CDR2 from the germline V gene are SGHTA and FQGNSA. The CDR3 is CASSIAGGISYEQYF. CDR3 DNA: TGTGCCAGCAGCATAGCGGGAGGTATCTCCTACGAGCAGTACTTC.

This clonotype appeared many times. The chain is built from TRBV3-1 and TRBJ1-1, with D perhaps matching TRBD1 (5 bases). Germline lookup yields CDR1 LGHDT and CDR2 YNNKEL (reference sequence). The germline V and J ends were trimmed by 5 bases and 0 bases, with 16 bases remaining between them. CDR3 length equals 16 residues. The CDR3 reads CASSYYLDSMNTEAFF. The CDR3 nucleotides are TGTGCCAGCAGCTATTACCTAGACAGCATGAACACTGAAGCTTTCTTT.